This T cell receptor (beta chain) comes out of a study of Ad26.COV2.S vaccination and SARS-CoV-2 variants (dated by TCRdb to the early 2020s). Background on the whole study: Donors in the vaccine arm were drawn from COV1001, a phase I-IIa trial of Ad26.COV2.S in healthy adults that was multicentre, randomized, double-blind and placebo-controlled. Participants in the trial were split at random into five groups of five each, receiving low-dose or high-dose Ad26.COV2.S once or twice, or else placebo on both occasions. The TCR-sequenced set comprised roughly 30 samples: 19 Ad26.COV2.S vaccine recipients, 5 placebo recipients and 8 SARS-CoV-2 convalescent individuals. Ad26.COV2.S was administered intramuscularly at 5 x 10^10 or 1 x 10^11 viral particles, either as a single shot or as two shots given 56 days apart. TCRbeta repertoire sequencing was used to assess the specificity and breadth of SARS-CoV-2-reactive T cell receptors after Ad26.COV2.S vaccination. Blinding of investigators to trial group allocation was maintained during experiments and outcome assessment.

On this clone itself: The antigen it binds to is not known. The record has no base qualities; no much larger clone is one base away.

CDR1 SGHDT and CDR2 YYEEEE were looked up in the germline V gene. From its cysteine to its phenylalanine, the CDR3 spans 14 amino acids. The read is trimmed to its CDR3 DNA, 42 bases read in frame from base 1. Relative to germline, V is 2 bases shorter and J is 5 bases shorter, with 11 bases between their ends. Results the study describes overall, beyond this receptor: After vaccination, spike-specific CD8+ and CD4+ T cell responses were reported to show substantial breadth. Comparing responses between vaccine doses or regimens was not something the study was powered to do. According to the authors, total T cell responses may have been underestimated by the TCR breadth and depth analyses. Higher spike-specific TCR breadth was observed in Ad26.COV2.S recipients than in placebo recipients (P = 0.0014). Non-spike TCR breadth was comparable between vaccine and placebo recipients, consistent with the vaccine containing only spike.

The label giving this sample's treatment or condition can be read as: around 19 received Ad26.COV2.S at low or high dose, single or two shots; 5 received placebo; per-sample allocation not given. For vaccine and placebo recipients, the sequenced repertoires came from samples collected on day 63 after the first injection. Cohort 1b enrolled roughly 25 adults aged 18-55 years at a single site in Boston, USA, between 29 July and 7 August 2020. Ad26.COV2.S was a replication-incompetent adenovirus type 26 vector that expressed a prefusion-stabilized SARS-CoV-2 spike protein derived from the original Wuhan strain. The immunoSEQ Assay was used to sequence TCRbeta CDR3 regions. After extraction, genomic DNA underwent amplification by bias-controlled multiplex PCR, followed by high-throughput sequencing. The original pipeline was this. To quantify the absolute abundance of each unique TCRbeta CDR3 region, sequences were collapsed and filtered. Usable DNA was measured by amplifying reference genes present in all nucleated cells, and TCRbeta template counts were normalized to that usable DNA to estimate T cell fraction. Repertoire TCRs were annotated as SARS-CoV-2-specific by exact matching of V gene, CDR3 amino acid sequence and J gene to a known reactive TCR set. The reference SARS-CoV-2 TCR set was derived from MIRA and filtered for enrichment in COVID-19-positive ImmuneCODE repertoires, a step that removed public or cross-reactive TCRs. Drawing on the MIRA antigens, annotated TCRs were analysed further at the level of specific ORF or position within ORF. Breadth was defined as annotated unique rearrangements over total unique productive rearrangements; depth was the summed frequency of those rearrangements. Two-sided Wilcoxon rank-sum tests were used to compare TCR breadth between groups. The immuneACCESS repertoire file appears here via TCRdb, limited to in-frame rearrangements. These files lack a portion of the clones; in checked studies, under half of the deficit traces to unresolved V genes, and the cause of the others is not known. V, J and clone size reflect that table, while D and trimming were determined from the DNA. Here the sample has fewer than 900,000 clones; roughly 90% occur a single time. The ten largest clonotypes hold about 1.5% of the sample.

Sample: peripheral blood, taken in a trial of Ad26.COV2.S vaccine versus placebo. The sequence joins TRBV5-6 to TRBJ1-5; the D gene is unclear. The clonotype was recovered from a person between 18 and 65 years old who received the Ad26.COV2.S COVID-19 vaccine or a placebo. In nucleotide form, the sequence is TGTGCCAGCAGCTTCTGGGAGTTACATCAGCCCCAGCATTTT. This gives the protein CASSFWELHQPQHF.